The T cell receptor (beta chain) described here comes from a study of cytomegalovirus exposure and HLA in healthy donors (dated by TCRdb to about 2017). Describing the broader study: According to an earlier analysis of 550 to 750 of the donors, 150 million to 200 million T cells yielded 100 million or so unique TCR beta sequences and about 300 Gb of sequence data. Approximately 310 gigabases of sequencing data and tens of millions of unique TCR sequences were included in an early release covering under 650 HLA-typed donors. Of the roughly 400 genotyped donors, 81% were placed in the genetic ancestry cluster associated with self-reported Caucasian donors. The study aimed to test whether signatures of past pathogen exposure could be identified by cataloging public T cell receptors. The T cell repertoires of around 670 subjects were profiled by immunosequencing and related to cytomegalovirus serostatus. Besides the first cohort of hundreds of subjects, a separate validation cohort made up of 90 to 150 different subjects was used. High-throughput TCR immunosequencing, statistical association of individual TCRs with disease status, and machine learning were combined to predict cytomegalovirus infection status. A later analysis re-analyzed previously published TCR beta repertoires from about 600 donors and added high-resolution HLA genotyping to study TCR occurrence patterns. In the later analysis, no new phenotypic data were used to find candidate immune exposures; instead, reliance was placed on TCR beta sequences and their occurrence across donors. An earlier analysis of fewer than 700 of the donors applied high-throughput TCR beta sequencing to assess whether each TCR beta V gene segment acted as functional or pseudogenic. Donor age, sex, ethnicity and CMV serostatus were collected together with the repertoire data. A later genetic analysis took genome-wide SNP genotypes for about 55% of the 666 donors and used that subset as a discovery cohort. Every discovery cohort repertoire had been produced on one sequencing platform. HLA typing covered class I and class II loci at four-digit resolution. The number of typed donors differed by locus: roughly 629-630 for A, B, C, DRB1 and DQB1; approximately 520 for DQA1; approximately 600 for DPA1; and about 450 for DPB1. Because of strong linkage in the cohort, roughly five DR-DQ haplotypes were treated as single units for association and clustering. Across some 400 genotyped donors of the cohort, an average of roughly 250,000 unique TCR beta nucleotide sequences per donor were sequenced, and 15% to 20% of those sequences were non-productive.

General findings and caveats noted by the study authors: A few of the identified cytomegalovirus-associated TCR beta chains were confirmed in vitro to be specific for cytomegalovirus antigens. A later analysis reported that several top co-occurrence clusters appeared linked to parvovirus B19, influenza, CMV and Epstein-Barr virus. The classifier was reported to diagnose cytomegalovirus status with high specificity and sensitivity in both the original and validation cohorts. A later analysis found that most CMV-associated TCR beta chains appeared HLA-restricted, with HLA associations seemingly driven largely by CMV exposure. A further reported finding was that TCR beta sequences accurately predicted the HLA-A and HLA-B alleles for most subjects in the first cohort. In a later analysis, the rate of TCR association differed among HLA loci, with DRB1 alleles having the most associated TCRs and HLA-C alleles having the fewest. In a later genetic analysis, a missense DCLRE1C variant was associated with V-gene and J-gene trimming of TCR beta chains, and the association was replicated in an independent cohort. It was suggested by the authors that the approach could potentially be generalized to other disease states and immunological phenotypes. At a false discovery rate of 0.05, a later analysis linked some 18,000 TCR beta sequences to specific HLA alleles. In a later genetic analysis, fewer N-insertions in productive TCRs were reported among donors in an Asian-associated ancestry cluster than the approximately 670-donor mean. Linkage disequilibrium might explain the correlated functional status among segregating V segments, but an unknown experimental factor could not be ruled out. HLA typing was unavailable for some donors at each locus, so association tests used only the typed subset. Immune exposure information for the cohort was limited to CMV serostatus. A cluster of highly shared sequence variants was judged likely to be a technical artifact of the sequencing pipeline. The study listed 164 TCR beta chains as associated with cytomegalovirus. Some IMGT-functional V segments, including TRBV6-2 and TRBV6-3, could not be told apart with the 87-base-pair reads, so those segments were excluded. The earlier analysis of 587 of the donors excluded about 16 rarely observed V segments, including chromosome 9 orphons, because counts were too low. The presence/absence analyses assumed that sequencing depth was roughly uniform across donors, and that assumption may not be true. In this cohort, only TCR beta chains were sequenced, and detectable features were limited by the absence of alpha or paired-chain data. A later analysis found that HLA-associated TCR beta chains were more clonally expanded and had lower generation probabilities than equally common non-associated chains. Most TCR sequences were observed very rarely across donors, whereas some public TCRs were present in many individuals. When HLA alleles, especially DR and DQ, strongly co-occurred, TCR associations were difficult to assign to individual alleles. In an earlier analysis of roughly 560 of the donors, most TCR beta V segments were observed in productive rearrangements about 90% or about 30% of the time, broadly matching IMGT annotations.

CDR3 length: 14 amino acids, cysteine to phenylalanine. The read is trimmed to its CDR3 DNA, 42 bases read in frame from base 1. The germline V gene supplies CDR1 MGHDK and CDR2 SYGVNS. A distance of 10 bases separates the germline ends of V and J, which lose 5 bases and 2 bases respectively. In regard to this clone: Its antigen specificity is not known. Base qualities are not provided; no much larger clone lies one nucleotide away.

The cohort consisted of 650 to 850 healthy bone marrow donors. At the time of sampling, every cohort member was nominally healthy, though immune exposures that went unrecorded were likely present. The donor was CMV seropositive and belonged to the group of more than 250 seropositive cohort members. A peripheral blood sample was provided by each donor, and peripheral blood mononuclear cells were used for TCR beta sequencing. The Qiagen DNeasy Blood Extraction Kit was used to extract genomic DNA from the blood cell samples. Libraries were constructed by the immunoSEQ multiplex PCR assay. A mixture of 60 forward primers for TCR Vbeta segments and 13 reverse primers for TCR Jbeta segments was used in the multiplex PCR. A multiplex PCR assay on genomic DNA amplified the CDR3 region of rearranged TCR beta genes. On the Illumina HiSeq System, the amplified TCR beta libraries were sequenced as 87-base-pair reads. The study's own analysis went as follows. A later analysis counted some 74 million unique TCR beta chains across the 500 to 850 repertoires, and approximately 11 million of these chains were shared by at least two donors. Raw reads were error-corrected and collapsed into unique sequences with a nearest-neighbor algorithm that merged closely related sequences to remove PCR and sequencing errors. CDR3 sequences were aligned to IMGT reference sequences to assign V, D and J gene segments. Each retained sequence needed at least a six-nucleotide match to both a V gene segment and a J gene segment. Rearrangements were called productive when the CDR3 lacked stop codons and stayed in frame with V and J; all others were non-productive. Following IMGT convention, CDR3 was defined as the stretch from the second conserved V-encoded cysteine up to the conserved J-encoded phenylalanine. The earlier analysis of 550 to 650 of the donors excluded any sequence lacking an unambiguous match to a single V gene segment. In an earlier analysis of 500 to 750 of the donors, V segments were called functional above 56.7% productive rearrangements and were called segregating when the between-donor standard deviation exceeded 5%. To diagnose cytomegalovirus status from the catalog of TCR beta chain sequences, a statistical classification framework was built. In a later analysis, TCR nucleotide sequences were compared against IMGT/GENE-DB human TR gene sequences so that V and J genes could be assigned. Using the TCRdist pipeline, a later analysis assigned CDR3 sequences along with most-parsimonious VDJ recombination scenarios. In a later analysis, each TCR beta chain was defined by its CDR3 amino acid sequence together with its V-gene family, and reads lacking a unique V-gene family were excluded. As a way to deal with suspected cross-contamination and a sequencing artifact, a later analysis dropped 450 to 700 nucleotide sequences that were highly shared and had low generation probability. In a later analysis, a clonal expansion index was calculated for each public chain from normalized within-repertoire ranks of inferred template counts. In a later analysis, generation probabilities were computed using a VDJ recombination model fitted to out-of-frame rearrangements, and the results were checked against IGoR. Hypergeometric tests were used in a later analysis to score TCR-TCR, TCR-HLA and TCR-CMV co-occurrence, with a repertoire-size bias correction applied to the TCR pairs. To estimate false discovery rates, a later analysis permuted the HLA or CMV assignments 20 times. In a later analysis, co-occurring TCRs were grouped with DBSCAN, and TCRdist sequence similarity was added when clustering was performed within HLA-allele-positive subsets. Repertoires with fewer than 30,000 or more than 120,000 public chains were left out of co-occurrence clustering, as were four to six repertoires with anomalous nucleotide sharing. Not all clones reach the TCRdb copy of this immuneACCESS table, which keeps in-frame sequences only. Checked studies attribute under half of the gap to unresolved V genes and leave the rest unexplained. V and J calls and clone size are as listed in that table; D and trimming were resolved from the DNA. The sample table contains tens of thousands of clones; only one count was recorded for 74% of them. Clones ranked in the top ten supply approximately 9% of the sample.

The sequence is built from TRBV25-1 and TRBJ1-3, with a tentative D gene TRBD1 over 6 matching bases. Sample: PBMCs. The clonotype originates from a man between 35 and 55 years old in good health and CMV-seropositive. At the DNA level, the sequence is TGTGCCAGCAGTCAGGGGTTGGCTGGAAACACCATATATTTT. This codes for CASSQGLAGNTIYF. Reference TRBV25-1 and TRBJ1-3 proteins supply the regions before and after the CDR3; the full variable domain is: EADIYQTPRYLVIGTGKKITLECSQTMGHDKMYWYQQDPGMELHLIHYSYGVNSTEKGDLSSESTVSRIRTEHFPLTLESARPSHTSQYLCASSQGLAGNTIYFGEGSWLTVV.